This T cell receptor (beta chain) was identified in a study of T cells after yellow fever vaccination. Conversion of TCR transcripts into cDNA relied on 5'RACE template switching, which added a universal primer site and UMIs. TCRdb ran MiXCR on the 5' RACE reads and lists one entry per CDR3 protein. The sample carries about 550,000 distinct CDR3 sequences, 15% to 20% recorded once. This clonotype was picked up a small number of times. V lost 5 bases to trimming and J lost 6 bases; unmatched junction nucleotides: 8. This CDR3 has 14 residues. The sample consisted of PBMCs, taken 15 days after the yellow fever booster vaccination. The V and J genes are TRBV12-3 or TRBV12-4 and TRBJ2-7; 9 bases are shared with TRBD2. The origin of this receptor is a man younger than 45 who received the YFV17D yellow fever vaccine. CDR3 region: CASSIDSGRSEQYF. As DNA, the CDR3 is TGTGCCAGCAGTATCGATAGCGGGAGAAGCGAGCAGTACTTC.